This T cell receptor (beta chain) appears in the sequencing data of a study of blood T cell repertoires in COVID-19. The data were produced by immunoSEQ multiplex PCR, yet TCRdb's version contains in-frame clones alone and is incomplete. This sample has about 300,000 clones, with about nine tenths found just once. This CDR3 has 13 amino acids. The germline V gene has CDR1 LGHDT and CDR2 YNNKEL (reference sequence). V gave up 3 bases and J gave up 5 bases, with 10 bases separating them. Material for sequencing was peripheral blood. The source is a man between 18 and 29 years old with active or convalescent COVID-19. V gene TRBV3-1 (or the pseudogene TRBV3-2) combines with J gene TRBJ1-1; no clear D gene. CDR3 nucleotides: TGTGCCAGCAGCCAGGTTCAGTGGACTGAAGCTTTCTTT. Protein product: CASSQVQWTEAFF.